The clone carrying this T cell receptor (beta chain) was counted at least ten times. The antigen is undetermined. Trimming took 5 bases from V and 4 from J; bases not matched to a gene: 1. The CDR3 consists of 11 residues. Germline-derived CDR1 and CDR2 are SQVTM and ANQGSEA. This sample's RNA came from whole unsorted tissue. Between August and November 2014, newly diagnosed, chemotherapy-naive lung cancer patients underwent thoracic surgery in China. This specimen belongs to a study of tumor and adjacent non-tumor tissue in lung cancer. Study-wide results and limits: TCR diversity was significantly greater in tumor than normal lung tissue.

Three rounds of nested PCR, following a modified ARM-PCR protocol, produced the TCRbeta library. Via MiXCR, TCRdb re-called the multiplex PCR reads, giving one row per CDR3 protein. The sample lists about 200,000 distinct CDR3 sequences; around 70% were seen once. The sequenced material came from lung tumor tissue. The TCR was taken from a man in his sixties with non-small cell lung cancer. V usage is TRBV29-1 and J usage is TRBJ2-5; 7 positions match TRBD1. The CDR3 DNA follows: TGCAGCGTTCGACAGGGAGAGACCCAGTACTTC. Translation gives CSVRQGETQYF.